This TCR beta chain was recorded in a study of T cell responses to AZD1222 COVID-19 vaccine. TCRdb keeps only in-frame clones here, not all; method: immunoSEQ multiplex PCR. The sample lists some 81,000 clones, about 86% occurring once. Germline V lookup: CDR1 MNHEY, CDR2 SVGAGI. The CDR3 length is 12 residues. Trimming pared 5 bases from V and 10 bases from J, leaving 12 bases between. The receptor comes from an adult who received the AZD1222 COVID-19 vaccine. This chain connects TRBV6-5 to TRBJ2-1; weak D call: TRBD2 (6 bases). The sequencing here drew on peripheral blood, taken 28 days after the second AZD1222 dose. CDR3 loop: CASSPWAGEQFF. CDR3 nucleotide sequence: TGTGCCAGCAGTCCTTGGGCGGGGGAGCAGTTCTTC.